This T cell receptor (beta chain) originates from a study of T cell responses to AZD1222 COVID-19 vaccine. As for this clone: Its cognate antigen is unknown.

General study results and limits: The peak T cell response came first, and repertoires were sampled only after it.

Some clones are missing from TCRdb's copy, which holds only in-frame ones; the method was immunoSEQ multiplex PCR. The sample includes some 120,000 clones, 88% seen only once; the top ten take roughly 4%. The J segment lost 5 bases and the V segment lost 3 bases, leaving 6 bases of the junction unmatched. CDR1 is KGHSH, CDR2 LQKENI, per germline. There are 14 residues in the CDR3. The sequenced sample was peripheral blood, obtained on day 0 of AZD1222 vaccination. The gene calls are TRBV18 and TRBJ1-1; 7 bases align to TRBD1. The TCR was taken from an adult in good health. The CDR3 here is CASSPLTGLTEAFF. CDR3 sequence (DNA): TGTGCCAGCTCACCCCTGACAGGGCTAACTGAAGCTTTCTTT.